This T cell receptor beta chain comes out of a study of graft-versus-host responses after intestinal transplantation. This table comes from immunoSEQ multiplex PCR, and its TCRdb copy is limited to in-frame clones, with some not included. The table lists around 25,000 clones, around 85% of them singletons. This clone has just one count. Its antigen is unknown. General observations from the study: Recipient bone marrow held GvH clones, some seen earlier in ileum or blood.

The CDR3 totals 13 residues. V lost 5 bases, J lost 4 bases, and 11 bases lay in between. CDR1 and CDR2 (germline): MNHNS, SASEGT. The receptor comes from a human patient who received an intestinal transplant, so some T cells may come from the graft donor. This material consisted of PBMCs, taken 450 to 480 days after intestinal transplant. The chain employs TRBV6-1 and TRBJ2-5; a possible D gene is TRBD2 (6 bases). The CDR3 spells CASSFGGRETQYF. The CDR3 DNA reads TGTGCCAGCAGTTTCGGGGGTCGAGAGACCCAGTACTTC.